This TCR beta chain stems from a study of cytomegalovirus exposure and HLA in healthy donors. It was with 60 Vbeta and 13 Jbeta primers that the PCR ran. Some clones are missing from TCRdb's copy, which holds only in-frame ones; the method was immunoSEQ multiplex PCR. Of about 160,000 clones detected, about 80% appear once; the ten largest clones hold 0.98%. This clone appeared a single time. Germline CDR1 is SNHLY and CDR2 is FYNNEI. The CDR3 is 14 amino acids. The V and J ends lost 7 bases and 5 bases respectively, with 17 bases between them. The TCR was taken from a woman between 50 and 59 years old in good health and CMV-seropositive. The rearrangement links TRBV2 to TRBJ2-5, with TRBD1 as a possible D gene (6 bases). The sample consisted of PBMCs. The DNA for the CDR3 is TGTGCCAGCAACAGGGCTGTGACGGTGGAGACCCAGTACTTC. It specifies CASNRAVTVETQYF.